The T cell receptor (beta chain) under discussion was sequenced for a study of breast tumors, draining lymph nodes, adjacent tissues. TCRdb independently ran MiXCR on the multiplex PCR reads; one entry per CDR3 protein. The top ten hold about 2.2% of the sample, which has approximately 120,000 distinct CDR3 sequences, 21% seen once. Germline V gene sequence: CDR1 SQVTM, CDR2 ANQGSEA. This CDR3 is built from 16 residues. The germline V and J ends were trimmed by 0 bases and 9 bases, with 21 bases remaining between them. The sample holds many counts of this clonotype. Axillary draining lymph nodes of breast cancer patients supplied the node samples.

This chain uses TRBV29-1 with TRBJ2-1, with D maybe TRBD2 (7 bases). The origin of this receptor is a female donor with breast cancer. Some clones in this sample may be carry-over from other donors' samples. What was sequenced was axillary lymph node tissue. Here the CDR3 reads CSVEDMGGGGQGEQFF. CDR3 DNA: TGCAGCGTTGAAGACATGGGGGGAGGGGGGCAGGGTGAGCAGTTCTTC.